These T cell receptor beta chains were read from a single sample in a study of OX40 agonist ivuxolimab in advanced cancers. The method was immunoSEQ multiplex PCR; TCRdb's version includes in-frame clones alone and lacks a portion of them. The data hold about 18,000 clones, with more than 65% observed a single time. Sequenced here: CD4+ or CD8+ T cells sorted from blood, sampled in a trial of the OX40 agonist ivuxolimab. Receptor source: an adult with an advanced solid tumor such as melanoma, head and neck, liver or kidney cancer. Each CDR3 is given with its conserved first and last residue. D genes are given only for firm matches. Clone size is not always given. Where it is, it says once, few, many or a class for expanded clones.

TRBJ2-1 NA TRBD2 16 TRBV9 TGTGCCAGCAGCCCAAAAGGGGAGGGGCGATACAATGAGCAGTTCTTC CASSPKGEGRYNEQFF
TRBJ2-5 NA TRBD1 15 TRBV11-2 TGTGCCAGCAGCCCCCCAGGACAGGGTCAAGAGACCCAGTACTTC CASSPPGQGQETQYF
TRBJ2-3 once TRBD2 13 TRBV9 TGTGCCAGCAGCCTGCGGGAGACAGATACGCAGTATTTT CASSLRETDTQYF
TRBJ1-6 NA NA 18 TRBV27 TGTGCCAGCAGTTCTCGGACTGGCCCAAGCGCCTATAATTCACCCCTCCACTTT CASSSRTGPSAYNSPLHF
TRBJ1-1 few TRBD1 16 TRBV7-9 TGTGCCAGCAGCTTAGGCTGGCAGGGGGCGAACACTGAAGCTTTCTTT CASSLGWQGANTEAFF
TRBJ2-2 NA TRBD2 18 TRBV5-1 TGCGCCAGCAGCTTGGCGGTACTAGCGGGAGTACCTTCCGGGGAGCTGTTTTTT CASSLAVLAGVPSGELFF
TRBJ2-3 NA NA 13 TRBV12-5 TGTGCTAGTGGTCTACAATCCACAGATACGCAGTATTTT CASGLQSTDTQYF
TRBJ1-1 few NA 13 TRBV5-1 TGCGCCAGCAGCCTGCAGGGTCTATCTGAAGCTTTCTTT CASSLQGLSEAFF
TRBJ1-5 NA NA 14 TRBV18 TGTGCCAGCTCACCGGGAGGGGGCAATCAGCCCCAGCATTTT CASSPGGGNQPQHF
TRBJ1-3 NA NA 15 TRBV19 TGTGCCCCCGGACTCAACGGCAGGGCTGGAAACACCATATATTTT CAPGLNGRAGNTIYF
TRBJ2-1 NA NA 15 TRBV28 TGTGCCAGCAGCTCTACCTCGGACGGATCCAATGAGCAGTTCTTC CASSSTSDGSNEQFF
TRBJ2-7 NA TRBD1 16 TRBV28 TGTGCCAGCAGTTTGGTCCGAGCGACAGGGGTCGGGGAGCAGTACTTC CASSLVRATGVGEQYF
TRBJ2-1 NA TRBD1 14 TRBV5-4 TGTGCCAGCAGCCCCGGGACAGGGCTCAATGAGCAGTTCTTC CASSPGTGLNEQFF
TRBJ2-1 medium-sized NA 13 TRBV30 TGTGCCTGGAGTCGTTCGGTATACAATGAGCAGTTCTTC CAWSRSVYNEQFF
TRBJ2-2 few TRBD1 12 TRBV19 TGTGCCAGTGGGACAGGGCCCGGGGAGCTGTTTTTT CASGTGPGELFF
TRBJ1-5 NA NA 15 TRBV27 TGTGCCAGCAGTTTAGGGTCAGGAAACAATCAGCCCCAGCATTTT CASSLGSGNNQPQHF
TRBJ1-2 NA NA 12 TRBV6-1 TGTGCCAGCAGTGGGGGGGGTAGCGACTACACCTTC CASSGGGSDYTF
TRBJ1-1 NA NA 12 TRBV5-8 TGTGCCAGCAGCTTGGCCGGGGGGGGAGCTTTCTTT CASSLAGGGAFF
TRBJ2-1 NA NA 12 TRBV18 TGTGCCAGCTCACCGATACAACATGAGCAGTTCTTC CASSPIQHEQFF
TRBJ1-1 once NA 13 TRBV11-3 TGTGCCAGCAGCTTTGGGGGGAACACTGAAGCTTTCTTT CASSFGGNTEAFF
TRBJ2-3 few TRBD2 16 TRBV7-9 TGTGCCAGCAGTTTTCCTAGCGGGAGTACGACAGATACGCAGTATTTT CASSFPSGSTTDTQYF
TRBJ1-2 few TRBD1 12 TRBV6-5 TGTGCCAGCAGGGGACAGGGCTATGGCTACACCTTC CASRGQGYGYTF
TRBJ2-1 NA TRBD2 14 TRBV9 TGTGCCAGCAGCGTAGCGGGAGGGGGTGATGAGCAGTTCTTC CASSVAGGGDEQFF
TRBJ2-1 NA NA 13 TRBV7-2 TGTGCCAGCAGCTTCTTAGGGTTGGCTGAGCAGTTCTTC CASSFLGLAEQFF
TRBJ2-2 NA TRBD2 18 TRBV4-3 TGCGCCAGCAGCCAGGGGGAGACTAGCGGGAGTAATAACGGGGAGCTGTTTTTT CASSQGETSGSNNGELFF
TRBJ2-3 NA TRBD2 17 TRBV4-2 TGTGCCAGCAGCCGGGGACTAGCGGGAGTTGGCACAGATACGCAGTATTTT CASSRGLAGVGTDTQYF
TRBJ2-7 NA TRBD2 16 TRBV7-2 TGTGCCAGCAGCCCGGGACTAGCGGGAGAATGGTACGAGCAGTACTTC CASSPGLAGEWYEQYF
TRBJ2-1 once TRBD1 16 TRBV4-3 TGCGCCAGCAGCCAAAACCCGGGACAGGGTTTGGATGAGCAGTTCTTC CASSQNPGQGLDEQFF
TRBJ2-1 NA NA 14 TRBV9 TGTGCCAGCAGCGTAGGGGACGGGGGCAATGAGCAGTTCTTC CASSVGDGGNEQFF
TRBJ1-1 few NA 14 TRBV6-5 TGTGCCAGCAGTTACGCGGGAGAGAACACTGAAGCTTTCTTT CASSYAGENTEAFF
TRBJ2-7 medium-sized NA 15 TRBV10-2 TGCGCCAGCAGTGAGGGGGGCCTCAGCTCCTACGAGCAGTACTTC CASSEGGLSSYEQYF
TRBJ1-1 NA NA 11 TRBV2 TGCGGGGGGGCGATCATTAGTGAAGCTTTCTTT CGGAIISEAFF
TRBJ2-7 once NA 13 TRBV27 TGTGCCAGCAGTCGAGCGGAGGGCTACGAGCAGTACTTC CASSRAEGYEQYF
TRBJ2-7 once TRBD2 15 TRBV11-3 TGTGCCAGCAGCTTGGGGACTAGCGGAACCTACGAGCAGTACTTC CASSLGTSGTYEQYF
TRBJ1-4 NA NA 16 TRBV28 TGTGCCAGCAGTTCCCCGCGGGGCCCCACTAATGAAAAACTGTTTTTT CASSSPRGPTNEKLFF
TRBJ1-1 NA NA 14 TRBV4-3 TGCGCCAGCAGCCAAGACTCAGGGAACACTGAAGCTTTCTTT CASSQDSGNTEAFF
TRBJ2-7 NA TRBD2 15 TRBV28 TGTGCCAGCAGCTGGACTAGCCTTCGTTCCTACGAGCAGTACTTC CASSWTSLRSYEQYF
TRBJ2-5 NA NA 15 TRBV5-1 TGCGCCAGCAGCTTGGACGGGGCGTACCAAGAGACCCAGTACTTC CASSLDGAYQETQYF
TRBJ2-2 NA NA 16 TRBV30 TGTGCCTGGAGTGTATCGGACTTCGCGAACACCGGGGAGCTGTTTTTT CAWSVSDFANTGELFF
TRBJ2-4 NA TRBD2 16 TRBV19 TGTGCCAGTACCCCCGGGGCGGGAGGGCTTGGAAACATTCAGTACTTC CASTPGAGGLGNIQYF
TRBJ1-2 once NA 15 TRBV5-4 TGTGCCAGCAGCCACGAGGGGGGGCTCATCTATGGCTACACCTTC CASSHEGGLIYGYTF
TRBJ1-1 NA NA 13 TRBV6-6 TGTGCCAGCAGTGACAGTTTGAACACTGAAGCTTTCTTT CASSDSLNTEAFF
TRBJ1-4 NA TRBD1 16 TRBV4-3 TGCGCCAGCAGCCCTCATCCGGGACAGGGAGGGGAAAAACTGTTTTTT CASSPHPGQGGEKLFF
TRBJ2-1 medium-sized TRBD2 16 TRBV19 TGTGCCAGTAGTATTTCGGGGACTAGCGGTTACAATGAGCAGTTCTTC CASSISGTSGYNEQFF